The present T cell receptor (beta chain) was sequenced within a study of vaccination effects on CD4 cells after COVID-19. Whole-study findings and limits: Infection-derived and vaccine-derived clones contracted markedly late after vaccination.

The repertoire was sequenced with immunoSEQ multiplex PCR; TCRdb's copy has only in-frame clones and lacks some. Altogether roughly 33,000 clones are present, 73% being singletons, with the ten largest covering around 30%. V lost 9 bases and J lost 0, with 14 bases in between. The CDR3 covers 14 residues. Germline V lookup: CDR1 SGHRS, CDR2 YFSETQ. The table lists this clone with a few counts. Its target is not known. Antigen-specific CD4+ T cells were expanded (with viral peptide pools) by the ViraFEST assay ahead of sequencing. An approximately 10-day culture period preceded the isolation of CD4+ T cells. Nobody among the vaccine recipients had prior SARS-CoV-2 infection (nucleocapsid antibodies were negative). Roughly 2.1 million PBMC per well were cultured with approximately 9 IU/ml IL-2 and roughly 10 ug/ml peptides.

The chain uses TRBV5-1 and TRBJ2-3; D is unclear. The sequence came from a human donor who received a COVID-19 vaccine. This specimen was CD4+ T cells from PBMCs cultured with HCoV-OC43 spike peptides, taken before COVID-19 vaccination. The subset: HCoV-OC43 spike overlapping peptide pool stimulation. The CDR3 bases are TGCGCCACCGCCTGGGGTTCAAGCACAGATACGCAGTATTTT. Amino acid sequence: CATAWGSSTDTQYF.